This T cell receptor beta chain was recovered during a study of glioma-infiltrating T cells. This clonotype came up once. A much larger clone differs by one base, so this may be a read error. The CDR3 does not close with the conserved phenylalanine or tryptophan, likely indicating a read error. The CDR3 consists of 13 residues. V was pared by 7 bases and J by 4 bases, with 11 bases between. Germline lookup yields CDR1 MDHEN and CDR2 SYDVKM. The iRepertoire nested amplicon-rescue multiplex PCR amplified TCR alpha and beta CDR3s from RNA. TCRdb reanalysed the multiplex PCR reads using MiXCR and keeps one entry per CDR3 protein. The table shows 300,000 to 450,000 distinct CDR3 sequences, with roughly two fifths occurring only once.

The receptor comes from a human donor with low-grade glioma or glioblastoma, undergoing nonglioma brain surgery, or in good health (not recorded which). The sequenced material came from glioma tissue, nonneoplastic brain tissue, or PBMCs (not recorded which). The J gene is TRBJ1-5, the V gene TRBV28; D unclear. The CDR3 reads CASTLIGNQPQHS. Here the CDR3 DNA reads TGTGCCAGCACCCTTATTGGGAATCAGCCCCAGCATTCT.